The 27 T cell receptor beta chains below come from one sample, sequenced in a study of shared clonotypes between healthy human individuals. Sequenced by immunoSEQ multiplex PCR; TCRdb stores in-frame clones only, minus some. The sample holds 490,000 or so clones; 65% to 80% are singletons and the top ten take about an eighth. Input material: PBMCs. These receptors were taken from a woman in her thirties or forties in good health. Some clones in this sample may be carry-over from other donors' samples.

The rearrangement joins TRBV13 to TRBJ1-3; the D gene is possibly TRBD1 (5 bases). Germline V lookup: CDR1 PRHDT, CDR2 FYEKMQ (reference sequence). Trimming pared 5 bases from V and 2 bases from J, leaving 13 bases between. The CDR3 runs to 15 residues. The CDR3 spells CASSPDLGAGNTIYF. The CDR3, as DNA: TGTGCCAGCAGCCCCGACCTGGGGGCTGGAAACACCATATATTTT.

This sequence joins TRBV14 and TRBJ2-2; no definite D call. Trimming removed 2 bases from V and 4 bases from J, with 8 bases in between. Germline loops: CDR1 SGHDN, CDR2 FVKESK. This CDR3 has 14 residues. The CDR3 loop is CASSQRWGTGELFF. DNA of the CDR3: TGTGCCAGCAGCCAACGGTGGGGCACCGGGGAGCTGTTTTTT.

The rearrangement joins TRBV5-1 to TRBJ2-7; D is unclear. The V gene lost 4 bases and the J gene lost 12 bases, with 14 bases spanning the gap. The CDR3 has 11 amino acids. Germline values: CDR1 SGHRS, CDR2 YFSETQ. For the CDR3, the DNA is TGCGCCAGCAGCGGCGACCTGACCTGGTACTTC. It yields the protein CASSGDLTWYF.

J is TRBJ2-7 and V is TRBV2, with TRBD2 as a possible D gene (6 bases). Germline V gene sequence: CDR1 SNHLY, CDR2 FYNNEI. The CDR3 is made up of 13 amino acids. V lost 6 bases and J lost 6, with 15 bases in between. This chain's CDR3 is CASSGTERSEQYF. The CDR3 DNA reads TGTGCCAGCAGCGGGACTGAACGCTCCGAGCAGTACTTC.

The chain links TRBV30 to TRBJ2-7; 9 bases agree with TRBD1. Germline lookup yields CDR1 GTSNPN and CDR2 SVGIG (reference sequence). CDR3 length: 15 amino acids. V was pared by 0 bases and J by 7 bases, with 10 bases of the junction left unmatched. For the CDR3, the DNA is TGTGCCTGGAGTGTAGATTACAGGGGGCAGGGGGAGCAGTACTTC. It codes for CAWSVDYRGQGEQYF.

V and J are TRBV29-1 and TRBJ1-5; TRBD1 is a possible D gene (6 bases). Germline V CDR1 and CDR2: SQVTM, ANQGSEA. The CDR3 totals 13 residues. Trimming took off 5 bases at V and 5 bases at J, with 13 bases between the two ends. CDR3 sequence: CSVLIAGDQPQHF. CDR3 nucleotide sequence: TGCAGCGTTCTTATTGCAGGGGATCAGCCCCAGCATTTT. The variable domain in full, completed from reference TRBV29-1 and TRBJ1-5, reads SAVISQKPSRDICQRGTSLTIQCQVDSQVTMMFWYRQQPGQSLTLIATANQGSEATYESGFVIDKFPISRPNLTFSTLTVSNMSPEDSSIYLCSVLIAGDQPQHFGDGTRLSIL.

The chain joins TRBV30 to TRBJ2-2; D is perhaps TRBD2 (5 bases). Germline V gene data show CDR1 as GTSNPN and CDR2 as SVGIG (reference sequence). V was clipped by 0 bases and J by 6 bases, with 8 bases between them. CDR3 length: 13 residues. The CDR3 region is CAWSVGSPGELFF. Here the CDR3 DNA reads TGTGCCTGGAGTGTAGGGAGCCCCGGGGAGCTGTTTTTT.

The chain has TRBV28 and TRBJ2-3; D remains ambiguous. The V end was cut by 6 bases, the J end by 6 bases, with 10 bases between. The V gene's germline CDR1 is MDHEN and CDR2 SYDVKM. The CDR3 has 12 amino acids. The CDR3 loop reads CASRTATDTQYF. The CDR3 DNA follows: TGTGCCAGCAGGACGGCAACCGATACGCAGTATTTT.

The CDR3 spells CASNVLNSYEQYF. Written as DNA, the CDR3 is TGTGCCAGCAACGTCCTAAACTCCTACGAGCAGTACTTC. The V gene is TRBV5-8, the J gene TRBJ2-7; D remains unclear. The CDR3 runs to 13 residues. Germline lookup yields CDR1 SGHTS and CDR2 YDEGEE. Trimming stripped 6 bases from V and 0 bases from J, with 10 bases between.

The chain employs TRBV14 and TRBJ2-4, with D unresolved. The CDR3 length is 12 residues. Germline assignment: CDR1 SGHDN and CDR2 FVKESK. Trimming left V 1 base short and J 8 bases short, with 6 bases between. The CDR3: CASSQASDIQYF. CDR3 nucleotides: TGTGCCAGCAGCCAAGCCAGTGACATTCAGTACTTC.

This clone was detected only once. The chain links TRBV9 to TRBJ2-7; 12 bases line up with TRBD2. Per germline, CDR1 SGDLS and CDR2 YYNGEE. This CDR3 has 17 residues. After removal of 4 bases from V and 0 bases from J, the junction contained 8 bases not matched to a gene. CDR3: CASSPSGLAGSSYEQYF. The CDR3, as DNA: TGTGCCAGCAGCCCCAGCGGACTAGCGGGGAGCTCCTACGAGCAGTACTTC. The complete variable domain, with remaining parts taken from reference TRBV9 and TRBJ2-7, reads DSGVTQTPKHLITATGQRVTLRCSPRSGDLSVYWYQQSLDQGLQFLIQYYNGEERAKGNILERFSAQQFPDLHSELNLSSLELGDSALYFCASSPSGLAGSSYEQYFGPGTRLTVT.

Comment on this clone: This sequence may be a read error, since a much larger clone differs from it by one base. The chain links TRBV27 to TRBJ2-2, with D perhaps matching TRBD1 or TRBD2 (5 bases each). The CDR3 has 14 residues. CDR1 and CDR2 from the germline V gene are MNHEY and SMNVEV (reference sequence). The V end lost 4 bases, the J end lost 1 base, and 7 bases lay between the germline ends. CDR3 amino acids: CASSWGRNTGELFF. In DNA form, the CDR3 reads TGTGCCAGCAGTTGGGGGAGGAACACCGGGGAGCTGTTTTTT.

CDR3 sequence (DNA): TGTGCCACCCGACCTAGTTACAGGGGAAGTCATCAGCCCCAGCATTTT. Protein: CATRPSYRGSHQPQHF. The chain carries TRBV19 and TRBJ1-5; TRBD1 agrees at 7 bases. The CDR3 spans 16 residues. CDR1 and CDR2 (germline): LNHDA, SQIVND (reference sequence). Trimming at V came to 10 bases and at J to 5 bases, leaving 17 bases not matched to a gene.

The chain has TRBV12-5 and TRBJ2-3; the D is unclear. The CDR3 totals 13 residues. From germline, CDR1 is LGHNT and CDR2 FRNRAP. V gave up 0 bases and J gave up 3 bases, with 4 bases separating them. CDR3: CASGLVGTDTQYF. The CDR3 DNA sequence: TGTGCTAGTGGTTTGGTAGGGACAGATACGCAGTATTTT.

J is TRBJ1-2 and V is TRBV4-2; D is uncertain. Between the trimmed V and J ends, which lost 0 bases and 8 bases, there was a span of 10 bases. The CDR3 extends over 13 amino acids. CDR1 and CDR2 from the germline V gene are LGHNA and YNFKEQ. The CDR3 sequence is CASSQEGSLGYTF. The CDR3 coding sequence is TGTGCCAGCAGCCAAGAGGGCAGCCTGGGCTACACCTTC.

V is TRBV27 and J is TRBJ2-7, with D perhaps TRBD2 (6 bases). Deletions cut 1 base from V and 7 bases from J, with 14 bases between. Germline V gene sequence: CDR1 MNHEY, CDR2 SMNVEV (reference sequence). The CDR3 consists of 14 residues. In DNA, the CDR3 is TGTGCCAGCAGTTTATATCGGGGGTCGGGGGAGCAGTACTTC. Translation gives CASSLYRGSGEQYF.

The chain is built from TRBV5-1 and TRBJ2-3; TRBD2 aligns across 8 bases. Per the germline V gene, CDR1 is SGHRS and CDR2 is YFSETQ. Germline trimming cut 4 bases from V and 0 bases from J; bases unmatched to any gene: 4. CDR3 length: 15 residues. For the CDR3, the DNA is TGCGCCAGCAGCCGCACTAGCGGAAGCACAGATACGCAGTATTTT. Amino acids: CASSRTSGSTDTQYF.

The chain uses TRBV6-5 and TRBJ1-2; D gene unclear. V was clipped by 7 bases and J by 2 bases, with 17 bases between them. This CDR3 has 15 residues. Germline V gene lookup returns CDR1 MNHEY and CDR2 SVGAGI. The CDR3 region is CASTSPSYGNYGYTF. In DNA form, the CDR3 reads TGTGCCAGCACCTCACCGTCGTACGGGAACTATGGCTACACCTTC.

This chain links TRBV2 with TRBJ1-2; 8 nucleotides agree with TRBD1. This CDR3 is built from 17 residues. With V trimmed by 3 bases and J by 4 bases, 13 bases remained unmatched. The germline CDR1 and CDR2 sequences are SNHLY and FYNNEI. This CDR3 reads CASSDSRTGTGVYGYTF. Written as DNA, the CDR3 is TGTGCCAGCAGTGATAGCCGAACCGGGACAGGAGTCTATGGCTACACCTTC.

The chain couples TRBV2 to TRBJ2-3, with 10 bases that match TRBD2. Germline CDR1 SNHLY, CDR2 FYNNEI. V trimming: 11 bases; J trimming: 5 bases; junction bases outside the gene matches: 13. The CDR3 loop spans 15 amino acids. As DNA, the CDR3 is TGTGCCCTCGGAGGAGCGGGAGGGGGCCAAGATACGCAGTATTTT. Translated, it gives CALGGAGGGQDTQYF.

A single count supports this clone. The V and J genes are TRBV9 and TRBJ2-7; D is ambiguous. Trimming left V 0 bases short and J 9 bases short, with 13 bases between. Per germline, CDR1 SGDLS and CDR2 YYNGEE. This CDR3 has 13 amino acids. In nucleotides, the CDR3 is TGTGCCAGCAGCGTAGACCCGGTACTGGGGCAGTACTTC. Amino acids: CASSVDPVLGQYF. Using reference TRBV9 and TRBJ2-7 for the parts outside the CDR3, the full variable domain is DSGVTQTPKHLITATGQRVTLRCSPRSGDLSVYWYQQSLDQGLQFLIQYYNGEERAKGNILERFSAQQFPDLHSELNLSSLELGDSALYFCASSVDPVLGQYFGPGTRLTVT.

The J gene is TRBJ2-1, the V gene TRBV19; 16 nucleotides agree with TRBD2. The ends lost 6 bases at V and 9 bases at J; junction bases unmatched: 2. Germline assignment: CDR1 LNHDA and CDR2 SQIVND (reference sequence). The CDR3 extends over 14 amino acids. The DNA of the CDR3 is TGTGCCAGTAGCGGGACTAGCGGGAGGGTTGAGCAGTTCTTC. This codes for CASSGTSGRVEQFF.

The chain employs TRBV5-1 and TRBJ2-2; TRBD2 aligns across 7 bases. From germline, CDR1 is SGHRS and CDR2 YFSETQ. The V segment lost 2 bases and the J segment 8 bases; nucleotides outside the gene matches: 12. CDR3 size: 16 residues. The CDR3 DNA reads TGCGCCAGCAGCTTAGTTCTAGCGGCCACGTCAGGGGAGCTGTTTTTT. It specifies CASSLVLAATSGELFF.

The rearrangement joins TRBV6-1 to TRBJ2-7; possibly TRBD1 for D (6 bases). Germline CDR1 MNHNS, CDR2 SASEGT. Trimming cost V 6 bases and J 7 bases, with 16 bases left between them. CDR3 size: 13 residues. The CDR3: CASSIQGWREQYF. DNA of the CDR3: TGTGCCAGCAGCATACAGGGATGGAGGGAGCAGTACTTC.

CDR3 region: CASSLGPNQPQHF. CDR3 in DNA: TGTGCCAGCAGCTTAGGGCCTAATCAGCCCCAGCATTTT. The chain employs TRBV11-2 and TRBJ1-5; D uncertain. Trimming shortened V by 1 base and J by 4 bases, and 5 bases separated the two germline ends. Per germline, CDR1 SGHAT and CDR2 FQNNGV. The CDR3 length is 13 residues.

J is TRBJ2-7 and V is TRBV20-1; 8 positions agree with TRBD1. The CDR3 is made up of 11 amino acids. CDR1 DFQATT and CDR2 SNEGSKA come from the germline V gene (reference sequence). Trimming removed 6 bases from V and 3 bases from J; junction bases left unmatched: 1. The CDR3 sequence: CSAGQGYEQYF. The CDR3 DNA is TGCAGTGCCGGACAGGGCTACGAGCAGTACTTC.

This clone was counted at least ten times. The chain recombines TRBV5-1 with TRBJ2-1; possibly TRBD1 or TRBD2 for D (5 bases each). Germline lookup yields CDR1 SGHRS and CDR2 YFSETQ. The V and J ends lost 4 bases and 9 bases respectively, with 17 bases between them. This CDR3 comprises 14 residues. The CDR3 reads CASSGPGTVVEQFF. The CDR3 region has the DNA TGCGCCAGCAGCGGCCCCGGGACGGTGGTTGAGCAGTTCTTC. The entire variable domain, with the rest obtained from reference TRBV5-1 and TRBJ2-1, is as follows: KAGVTQTPRYLIKTRGQQVTLSCSPISGHRSVSWYQQTPGQGLQFLFEYFSETQRNKGNFPGRFSGRQFSNSRSEMNVSTLELGDSALYLCASSGPGTVVEQFFGPGTRLTVL.